Presented here are 6 T cell receptor beta chains from one specimen sequenced in a study of OX40 agonist ivuxolimab in advanced cancers. The repertoire was sequenced with immunoSEQ multiplex PCR; TCRdb's copy has only in-frame clones and lacks some. The sample contains around 83,000 clones, 80% to 90% of which appear only once. This sample comprised CD4+ or CD8+ T cells sorted from blood, obtained in a trial of the OX40 agonist ivuxolimab. Receptor source: an adult with an advanced solid tumor such as melanoma, head and neck, liver or kidney cancer.

This clone was counted once. V usage is TRBV6-5 and J usage is TRBJ1-1; the D is unclear. Per the germline V gene, CDR1 is MNHEY and CDR2 is SVGAGI. V lost 10 bases to trimming and J lost 1 base, with 13 bases between them. This CDR3 comprises 13 residues. CDR3 region: CATRSGKNTEAFF. The CDR3 coding sequence is TGTGCCACCCGGTCGGGGAAGAACACTGAAGCTTTCTTT.

The chain carries TRBV7-2 and TRBJ2-7; TRBD2 matches at 9 bases. Germline V gene sequence: CDR1 SGHTA, CDR2 FQGNSA. The CDR3 runs to 16 residues. V lost 3 bases, J lost 2 bases, and 8 bases stayed unmatched. CDR3: CASSFLNLAGTYEQYF. The CDR3 coding sequence is TGTGCCAGCAGCTTCTTAAATCTAGCGGGGACCTACGAGCAGTACTTC.

This chain joins TRBV19 and TRBJ2-1; tentative D call: TRBD2 (5 bases). Trimming took 5 bases from V and 3 from J, leaving 11 bases between them. The germline V gene has CDR1 LNHDA and CDR2 SQIVND (reference sequence). The CDR3 covers 14 residues. The CDR3 sequence is CASSVSGSYNEQFF. DNA of the CDR3: TGTGCCAGTAGTGTGTCTGGGAGCTACAATGAGCAGTTCTTC.

This clone showed up just once. The gene calls are TRBV5-5 and TRBJ2-3, with D possibly being TRBD2 (5 bases). Germline lookup yields CDR1 SGHKS and CDR2 YYEKEE (reference sequence). The length of the CDR3 is 14 residues. The germline V and J ends were trimmed by 5 bases and 0 bases, with 10 bases remaining between them. The DNA of the CDR3 is TGTGCCAGCAGTTACGAGGGAAGCACAGATACGCAGTATTTT. It specifies CASSYEGSTDTQYF.

The J gene is TRBJ1-2, the V gene TRBV19; 10 bases align to TRBD1. Per the germline V gene, CDR1 is LNHDA and CDR2 is SQIVND (reference sequence). The J segment lost 7 bases and the V segment lost 5 bases, leaving 1 base of the junction unmatched. The CDR3 length is 12 residues. CDR3 coding DNA: TGTGCCAGTAGTCGGACAGGGGGTGGCTACACCTTC. Its protein product is CASSRTGGGYTF.

This clone was seen only a few times. The chain combines TRBV19 with TRBJ1-2, with D possibly TRBD1 on 5 matching bases. Germline V gene sequence: CDR1 LNHDA, CDR2 SQIVND (reference sequence). V lost 0 bases to trimming and J lost 7 bases, with 12 bases between them. The CDR3 runs to 14 residues. CDR3 sequence reads: CASSIEGLSRGYTF. In nucleotides, the CDR3 is TGTGCCAGTAGTATAGAGGGGCTTTCTCGTGGCTACACCTTC.